This entry features one T cell receptor beta chain sequence. Its specificity is unknown. The CDR3 is 16 residues long. Germline V CDR1 and CDR2: SGHRS, YFSETQ. Trimming took 4 bases from V and 4 from J; bases not matched to a gene: 7. This entry is derived from a study of cytomegalovirus exposure and HLA in healthy donors. Study results and caveats: Rates of TCR association differed by HLA locus in a later analysis, with DRB1 highest and HLA-C lowest.

13 Jbeta primers and 60 Vbeta primers were used for the PCR. TCRdb keeps only in-frame clones here, not all; method: immunoSEQ multiplex PCR. The data hold roughly 93,000 clones, with over 75% observed a single time. V and J are TRBV5-1 and TRBJ2-3; 12 bases match TRBD2. Sequences were obtained from PBMCs. The clonotype comes from a man aged 25 to 45 in good health and CMV-seronegative. The CDR3 DNA follows: TGCGCCAGCAGCCAACTAGCGGGGGGTAGGGCAGATACGCAGTATTTT. This sequence encodes CASSQLAGGRADTQYF.